Listed here is a single T cell receptor (beta chain). Its antigen is not identified. The sample originates from a study of CD4+ T cells in melanoma. Study observations and caveats: Neoantigen-specific CD4+ T cells in melanoma reportedly had diverse differentiation states. CD8+ T cell, macrophage and B cell function reportedly correlated with neoantigen-specific CD4+ T cells.

TCRdb keeps only in-frame clones here, not all; method: immunoSEQ multiplex PCR. This table holds some 6,800 clones, about 56% found once. V lost 6 bases and J 2 bases, leaving 5 bases between the germline ends. Per the germline V gene, CDR1 is MNHNS and CDR2 is SASEGT. This CDR3 spans 13 amino acids. The J gene is TRBJ2-6, the V gene TRBV6-1; D is uncertain. The sample taken for sequencing was cells from a culture (not recorded whether cultured in vitro). The receptor was isolated from a human donor with melanoma. DNA for the CDR3: TGTGCCAGCAGGTTCCCTGGGGCCAACGTCCTGACTTTC. It codes for CASRFPGANVLTF.